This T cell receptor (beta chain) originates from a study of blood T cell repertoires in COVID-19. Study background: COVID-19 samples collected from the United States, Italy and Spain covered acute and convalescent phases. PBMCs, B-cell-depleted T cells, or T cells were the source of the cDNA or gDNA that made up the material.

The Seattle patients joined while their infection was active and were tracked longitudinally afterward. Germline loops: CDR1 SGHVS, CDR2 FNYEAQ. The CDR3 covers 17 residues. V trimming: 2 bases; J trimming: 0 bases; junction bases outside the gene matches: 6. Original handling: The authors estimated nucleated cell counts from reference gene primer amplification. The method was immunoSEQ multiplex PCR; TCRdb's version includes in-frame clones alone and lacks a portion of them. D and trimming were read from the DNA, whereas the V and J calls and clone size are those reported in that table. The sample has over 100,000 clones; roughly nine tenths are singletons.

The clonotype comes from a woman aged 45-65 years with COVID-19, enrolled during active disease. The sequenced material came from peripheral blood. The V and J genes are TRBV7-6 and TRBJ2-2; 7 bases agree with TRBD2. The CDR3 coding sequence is TGTGCCAGCAGCTTATTAAGCGGGATCGCGAACACCGGGGAGCTGTTTTTT. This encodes CASSLLSGIANTGELFF.